This TCR beta chain is from a study of CD8 T cells in Susac syndrome. Purification of the CD8+ and CD4+ T cells relied on negative isolation, and TEMRA cells underwent FACS enrichment. Random-hexamer reverse transcription was applied to about 0.45 to 1 ug RNA. TCR beta CDR3 was amplified by immunoSEQ covering 54 Vbeta and 13 Jbeta. TCRdb re-analysed the immunoSEQ multiplex PCR reads in MiXCR, keeping a single row per CDR3 protein. This table holds roughly 150,000 distinct CDR3 sequences, around 95% found once. Germline CDR1 is SEHNR and CDR2 is FQNEAQ (reference sequence). V was cut by 6 bases and J by 3 bases, with 2 bases left in between. CDR3 length equals 11 residues.

Sequencing was done on a sample of CD8+ T cells from PBMCs. The chain joins TRBV7-9 to TRBJ2-2; D is uncertain. This clonotype was obtained from a human donor with multiple sclerosis. The CDR3 protein is CASRYTGELFF. In DNA, the CDR3 is TGTGCCAGCAGATACACCGGGGAGCTGTTTTTT.